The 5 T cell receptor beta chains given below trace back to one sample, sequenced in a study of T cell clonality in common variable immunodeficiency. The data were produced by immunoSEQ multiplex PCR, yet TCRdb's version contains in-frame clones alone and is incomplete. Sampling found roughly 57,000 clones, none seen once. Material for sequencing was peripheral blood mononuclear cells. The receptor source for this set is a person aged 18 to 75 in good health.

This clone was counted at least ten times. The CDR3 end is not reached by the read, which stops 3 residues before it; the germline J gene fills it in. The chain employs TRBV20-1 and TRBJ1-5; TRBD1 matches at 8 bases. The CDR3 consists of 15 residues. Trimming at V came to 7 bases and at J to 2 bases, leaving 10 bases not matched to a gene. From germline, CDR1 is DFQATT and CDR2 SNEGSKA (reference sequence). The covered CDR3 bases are TGCAGTGTAAAGCCAAGGGGACAGGGCAATCAGCCC. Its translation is CSVKPRGQGNQP. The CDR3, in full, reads CSVKPRGQGNQPQHF.

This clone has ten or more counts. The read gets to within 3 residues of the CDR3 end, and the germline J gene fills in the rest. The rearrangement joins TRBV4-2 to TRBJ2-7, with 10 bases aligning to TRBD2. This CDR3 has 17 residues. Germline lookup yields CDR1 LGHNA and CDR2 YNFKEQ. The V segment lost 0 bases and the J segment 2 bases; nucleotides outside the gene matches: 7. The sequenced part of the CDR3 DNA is TGTGCCAGCAGCCAAGAGACGACTAGCGGGTTAACCTACGAG. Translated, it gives CASSQETTSGLTYE. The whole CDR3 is CASSQETTSGLTYEQYF.

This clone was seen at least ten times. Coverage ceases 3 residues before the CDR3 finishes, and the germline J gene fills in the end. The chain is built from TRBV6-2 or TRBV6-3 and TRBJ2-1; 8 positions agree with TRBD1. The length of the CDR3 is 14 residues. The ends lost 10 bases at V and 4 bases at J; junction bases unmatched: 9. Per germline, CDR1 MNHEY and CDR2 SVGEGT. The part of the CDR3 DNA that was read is TGTGCCACCGGGGACAGGTCGGGGTACAATGAG. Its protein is CATGDRSGYNE. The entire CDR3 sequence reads CATGDRSGYNEQFF.

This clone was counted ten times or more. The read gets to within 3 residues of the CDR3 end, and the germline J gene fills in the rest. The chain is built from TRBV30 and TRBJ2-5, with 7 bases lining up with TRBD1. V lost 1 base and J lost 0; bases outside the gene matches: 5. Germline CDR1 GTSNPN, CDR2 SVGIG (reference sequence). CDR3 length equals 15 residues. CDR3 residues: CAWSARTGHQETQYF. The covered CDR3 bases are TGTGCCTGGAGTGCTAGGACAGGCCACCAAGAGACC. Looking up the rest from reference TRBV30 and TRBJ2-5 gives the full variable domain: SQTIHQWPATLVQPVGSPLSLECTVEGTSNPNLYWYRQAAGRGLQLLFYSVGIGQISSEVPQNLSASRPQDRQFILSSKKLLLSDSGFYLCAWSARTGHQETQYFGPGTRLLVL.

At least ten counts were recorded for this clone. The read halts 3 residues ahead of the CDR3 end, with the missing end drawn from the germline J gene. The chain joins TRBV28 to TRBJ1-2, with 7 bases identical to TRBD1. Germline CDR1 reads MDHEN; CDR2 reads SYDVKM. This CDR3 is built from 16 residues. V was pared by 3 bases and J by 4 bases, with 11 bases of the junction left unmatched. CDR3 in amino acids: CASSLSFTGVGYGYTF. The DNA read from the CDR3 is TGTGCCAGCAGTTTGTCGTTTACAGGGGTCGGCTATGGC.